This TCR beta chain emerged from a study of T cell responses to AZD1222 COVID-19 vaccine. Regarding the study as a whole: Spike-spanning, vaccine-associated CD4 TCRs were dominant at 160-218 and 743-854.

The assay was immunoSEQ multiplex PCR, and TCRdb's table has in-frame clones only and misses some. The repertoire holds tens of thousands of clones, roughly 87% seen once, with around 2.2% in the top ten. This clone showed up just once. The antigen remains undetermined. This CDR3 is built from 14 residues. With V trimmed by 1 base and J by 3 bases, 1 base remained unmatched. The V gene's germline CDR1 is KGHSH and CDR2 LQKENI. The specimen was peripheral blood, collected on day 0 of AZD1222 vaccination. V usage is TRBV18 and J usage is TRBJ1-1, with 8 bases aligning to TRBD1. The clonotype was recovered from an adult in good health. The chain's CDR3 is CASSPLQGDTEAFF. The CDR3, as DNA: TGTGCCAGCTCACCACTACAGGGGGACACTGAAGCTTTCTTT.